This record looks at one TCR beta chain sequence and its context. Germline V gene sequence: CDR1 MNHEY, CDR2 SMNVEV (reference sequence). Trimming shortened V by 0 bases and J by 6 bases, and 14 bases separated the two germline ends. The CDR3 covers 16 residues. This specimen belongs to a study of shared clonotypes between healthy human individuals. Study-level information: Each donor's CD4 naive and CD4 memory cells filled three plates apiece, CD8 naive two, and CD8 memory one.

TCRdb keeps only in-frame clones here, not all; method: immunoSEQ multiplex PCR. The sample includes a few hundred thousand clones, roughly 84% of them seen just once. Material for sequencing was memory CD8+ T cells sorted from blood. Subset indicated: CD45RO+ cells pooled with CCR7-negative TemRA cells. This clonotype was sampled from a man between 18 and 35 years old in good health. This chain joins TRBV27 and TRBJ1-4; D perhaps matches TRBD1 (5 bases). The chain's CDR3 is CASSLSWGWADEKLFF. CDR3 coding DNA: TGTGCCAGCAGTTTATCGTGGGGGTGGGCAGATGAAAAACTGTTTTTT.